One and the same sample provided the 22 T cell receptor beta chains below, sequenced in a study of blood T cell repertoires in COVID-19. The repertoire was sequenced with immunoSEQ multiplex PCR; TCRdb's copy has only in-frame clones and lacks some. Here the sample spans roughly 180,000 clones, 81% being singletons. The sequencing sample was made of peripheral blood. Receptors originate from a woman between 40 and 50 years old with COVID-19, enrolled during active disease.

CDR3 in amino acids: CASSWTGENTGELFF. CDR3 nucleotide sequence: TGTGCCAGCAGTTGGACAGGGGAGAACACCGGGGAGCTGTTTTTT. The J gene is TRBJ2-2, the V gene TRBV28, with 9 nucleotides matching TRBD1. J gave up 1 base and V 4 bases, and 1 base lay outside the gene matches. The CDR3 length is 15 residues. Germline V lookup: CDR1 MDHEN, CDR2 SYDVKM.

This chain uses TRBV21-1 with TRBJ2-4; the DNA was not compared with TRBD1, the D call given in the table. TRBV21-1 is marked as a pseudogene. This CDR3 comprises 16 residues. CDR3 region: CASSKDCWGAKNIQYF. The CDR3 DNA reads as TGTGCCAGCAGCAAAGATTGTTGGGGCGCCAAAAACATTCAGTACTTC.

The chain recombines TRBV18 with TRBJ2-1; 9 bases align to TRBD2. Germline V gives CDR1 KGHSH, CDR2 LQKENI. J lost 6 bases, V lost 0 bases, and 6 bases had no gene match. CDR3 length: 16 amino acids. The CDR3 DNA reads TGTGCCAGCTCACCACCGCGGCCTAGCGGGGTCAATGAGCAGTTCTTC. This codes for CASSPPRPSGVNEQFF.

This chain joins TRBV29-1 and TRBJ2-1, with 8 bases matching TRBD1. This CDR3 contains 15 residues. J gave up 4 bases and V 7 bases, and 12 bases lay outside the gene matches. The germline gives CDR1 SQVTM, CDR2 ANQGSEA. The CDR3 DNA sequence: TGCAGCGCCCCCCGTGGACAGGGAACTTACAATGAGCAGTTCTTC. This encodes CSAPRGQGTYNEQFF.

Comments on this clone: Other nucleotide sequences from this sample produce the same CDR3. This chain joins TRBV5-4 and TRBJ2-7, with D possibly matching TRBD2 (5 bases). CDR3 length equals 14 residues. The germline gives CDR1 SGHNT, CDR2 YYREEE (reference sequence). Trimming removed 1 base at V and 2 bases at J, with 10 bases between. The CDR3 sequence is CASSLQAGPYEQYF. Here the CDR3 DNA reads TGTGCCAGCAGCTTGCAGGCGGGCCCCTACGAGCAGTACTTC. The whole variable domain, filled in from reference TRBV5-4 and TRBJ2-7, reads ETGVTQSPTHLIKTRGQQVTLRCSSQSGHNTVSWYQQALGQGPQFIFQYYREEENGRGNFPPRFSGLQFPNYSSELNVNALELDDSALYLCASSLQAGPYEQYFGPGTRLTVT.

The V call is TRBV13, the J call TRBJ1-1; unclear D gene. The V gene lost 4 bases and the J gene lost 2 bases, with 8 bases spanning the gap. This CDR3 has 13 amino acids. The germline V gene has CDR1 PRHDT and CDR2 FYEKMQ (reference sequence). DNA of the CDR3: TGTGCCAGCAGCTCCCGTTTAAACACTGAAGCTTTCTTT. This encodes CASSSRLNTEAFF.

V usage is TRBV5-6 and J usage is TRBJ2-3, with TRBD1 identical over 7 bases. Trimming cost V 0 bases and J 0 bases; bases outside gene matches: 1. Germline CDR1 and CDR2: SGHDT and YYEEEE. The CDR3 loop spans 15 amino acids. CDR3: CASSLGRGSTDTQYF. The CDR3 region has the DNA TGTGCCAGCAGCTTGGGCAGGGGGAGCACAGATACGCAGTATTTT.

V usage is TRBV7-9 and J usage is TRBJ2-1; D perhaps matches TRBD1 (6 bases). The CDR3 length is 15 residues. Trimming left V 1 base short and J 5 bases short, with 12 bases between. Germline CDR1 reads SEHNR; CDR2 reads FQNEAQ (reference sequence). CDR3 nucleotide sequence: TGTGCCAGCAGCTTAGGGAGCCCAGGGGACAATGAGCAGTTCTTC. It yields the protein CASSLGSPGDNEQFF.

The chain is built from TRBV6-5 and TRBJ2-1; 9 bases line up with TRBD1. Trimming removed 0 bases from V and 5 bases from J; junction bases left unmatched: 5. Germline V lookup: CDR1 MNHEY, CDR2 SVGAGI. The CDR3 covers 16 residues. Here the CDR3 reads CASSYSLGTGNNEQFF. The CDR3 DNA reads TGTGCCAGCAGTTACTCATTGGGGACAGGGAACAATGAGCAGTTCTTC.

The CDR3 spells CATSDLFDRGNEQFF. In DNA, the CDR3 is TGTGCCACCAGTGATTTATTCGACAGGGGAAATGAGCAGTTCTTC. The chain recombines TRBV24-1 with TRBJ2-1; 8 positions match TRBD1. After removal of 1 base from V and 7 bases from J, the junction contained 5 bases not matched to a gene. The CDR3 consists of 15 residues. Germline CDR1 is KGHDR and CDR2 is SFDVKD.

The chain combines TRBV20-1 with TRBJ2-1, with D perhaps TRBD1 (6 bases). With 3 bases removed from V and 3 bases from J, the gap between germline ends came to 12 bases. Germline V gene sequence: CDR1 DFQATT, CDR2 SNEGSKA (reference sequence). This CDR3 is 14 amino acids long. The CDR3, as DNA: TGCAGTGCTAGTTACAGGGCCGGCTACAATGAGCAGTTCTTC. As protein: CSASYRAGYNEQFF.

The chain links TRBV5-5 to TRBJ2-7, with a possible D match to TRBD2 (6 bases). Between the trimmed V and J ends, which lost 4 bases and 6 bases, there was a span of 14 bases. Germline assignment: CDR1 SGHKS and CDR2 YYEKEE (reference sequence). The CDR3 consists of 13 residues. The CDR3 nucleotides are TGTGCCAGCAGCACCGGGACTTGGGCCGAGCAGTACTTC. It codes for CASSTGTWAEQYF.

The chain joins TRBV11-2 to TRBJ2-2, with D possibly being TRBD2 (5 bases). There are 13 residues in the CDR3. V dropped 5 bases and J dropped 5 bases, with 9 bases sitting between them. Germline CDR1 SGHAT, CDR2 FQNNGV. The CDR3 region is CASSHGETGELFF. The CDR3 DNA sequence: TGTGCCAGCAGCCACGGGGAAACCGGGGAGCTGTTTTTT.

This sequence joins TRBV5-1 and TRBJ2-7, with 7 nucleotides matching TRBD1. The germline V gene encodes CDR1 SGHRS and CDR2 YFSETQ. This CDR3 spans 14 amino acids. The V segment lost 6 bases and the J segment 4 bases; nucleotides outside the gene matches: 10. The CDR3 DNA sequence: TGCGCCAGCAAATTAGGTGAGGGGGCGTACGAGCAGTACTTC. It codes for CASKLGEGAYEQYF.

This chain uses TRBV18 with TRBJ2-3; D not certain. CDR1 is KGHSH, CDR2 LQKENI, per germline. V was pared by 2 bases and J by 2 bases, with 5 bases between. This CDR3 has 13 residues. CDR3 in amino acids: CASSPSHTDTQYF. DNA of the CDR3: TGTGCCAGCTCACCATCCCACACAGATACGCAGTATTTT.

This clone was recorded once. The rearrangement joins TRBV3-1 (or the pseudogene TRBV3-2) to TRBJ2-1; 12 bases match TRBD1. Trimming took 3 bases from V and 7 from J; bases not matched to a gene: 13. The germline CDR1 and CDR2 sequences are LGHDT and YNNKEL (reference sequence). The CDR3 has 18 amino acids. The CDR3 is CASSHGTGGLLEENEQFF. CDR3 DNA sequence: TGTGCCAGCAGCCACGGGACAGGGGGCCTTTTGGAAGAGAATGAGCAGTTCTTC.

CDR3 loop: CASSDSGQVGAYSNQPQHF. The DNA for the CDR3 is TGTGCCAGTAGTGATAGTGGTCAGGTTGGGGCTTATAGCAATCAGCCCCAGCATTTT. The V gene is TRBV19, the J gene TRBJ1-5, with D possibly matching TRBD1 (5 bases). CDR1 and CDR2 from the germline V gene are LNHDA and SQIVND (reference sequence). V lost 5 bases, J lost 0 bases, and 23 bases lay in between. This CDR3 contains 19 residues.

The V call is TRBV6-5, the J call TRBJ1-2, with a tentative D call TRBD1 (5 bases). V dropped 6 bases and J dropped 0 bases, with 14 bases sitting between them. Per the germline V gene, CDR1 is MNHEY and CDR2 is SVGAGI. The CDR3 contains 15 residues. The CDR3 sequence: CASSPTGGANYGYTF. The DNA for the CDR3 is TGTGCCAGCAGCCCCACCGGGGGGGCTAACTATGGCTACACCTTC.

The chain joins TRBV19 to TRBJ1-6, with D maybe TRBD1 (5 bases). Trimming removed 4 bases at V and 7 bases at J, with 8 bases between. The CDR3 sequence is 13 residues long. Germline CDR1 LNHDA, CDR2 SQIVND (reference sequence). CDR3 in DNA: TGTGCCAGTAGTAGTACAGGAAATTCACCCCTCCACTTT. It translates to CASSSTGNSPLHF. Filled out from reference TRBV19 and TRBJ1-6, the complete variable domain reads DGGITQSPKYLFRKEGQNVTLSCEQNLNHDAMYWYRQDPGQGLRLIYYSQIVNDFQKGDIAEGYSVSREKKESFPLTVTSAQKNPTAFYLCASSSTGNSPLHFGNGTRLTVT.

This rearrangement joins TRBV6-1 to TRBJ1-1; D may be TRBD1 (5 bases). The V end was cut by 3 bases, the J end by 3 bases, with 11 bases between. This CDR3 comprises 14 residues. Germline CDR1 is MNHNS and CDR2 is SASEGT. This CDR3 is CASSEGGTYTEAFF. The CDR3 coding sequence is TGTGCCAGCAGTGAGGGGGGAACGTACACTGAAGCTTTCTTT.

Comment on this clone: Additional DNA sequences in this sample encode the identical CDR3. The J gene is TRBJ1-5, the V gene TRBV27; tentative D call: TRBD1 (5 bases). The CDR3 has 15 amino acids. V lost 3 bases and J lost 0, with 9 bases in between. Germline CDR1 MNHEY, CDR2 SMNVEV (reference sequence). Here the CDR3 reads CASSLSGFSNQPQHF. DNA for the CDR3: TGTGCCAGCAGTTTGTCAGGGTTTAGCAATCAGCCCCAGCATTTT.

The chain joins TRBV28 to TRBJ2-7; D is perhaps TRBD2 (6 bases). The CDR3 is made up of 14 amino acids. The germline CDR1 and CDR2 sequences are MDHEN and SYDVKM. Trimming left V 3 bases short and J 2 bases short, with 11 bases between. CDR3: CASSLGGAAYEQYF. CDR3 DNA: TGTGCCAGCAGTTTGGGAGGAGCCGCCTACGAGCAGTACTTC.